Given below is one TCR beta chain in context. What it binds is unknown. Template material for TCR beta VDJ and CDR3 profiling consisted of genomic DNA. From the reads, TCRdb called clonotypes with MiXCR, one entry per CDR3 protein. The sample records roughly 200,000 distinct CDR3 sequences, more than 55% being singletons. CDR3 length: 13 amino acids. In germline, CDR1 is LGHNT, CDR2 FRNRAP. Selection for sequencing was limited to patients who had shown CD8+CD57+ cell expansion by flow cytometry. Each patient carried a diagnosis of severe acquired aplastic anemia. None of the patients had been given any therapy when their blood was sampled. These data come from a study of CD8+CD57+ T cells in acquired aplastic anemia. Study-level results: Levels of CD8+ Simpson's diversity were not significantly distinct in patients versus controls. Patients and controls were found to share more than 25 CD8+ CDR3 sequences.

Sequenced material: sorted CD4+, CD8+, or CD8+CD57+ T cells (not recorded which) from PBMCs. This TCR was sampled from a human donor with aplastic anemia. The chain links TRBV12-5 to TRBJ1-6; tentative D call: TRBD1 (6 bases). The CDR3 bases are TGTGCCAGCAGTTTCCGGGGGCCCGAGCCCCTCCACTTT. This gives the protein CASSFRGPEPLHF.